This T cell receptor beta chain derives from a study of T cells in Graves' hyperthyroidism and ophthalmopathy. The CDR3 runs to 13 residues. Germline V gene lookup returns CDR1 DFQATT and CDR2 SNEGSKA (reference sequence). Trimming removed 0 bases at V and 8 bases at J, with 10 bases between. Regions amplified from RNA transcripts were the TCR beta CDR3 regions. The study used the HTBI primer set for a first-round RT-PCR of the TCR CDR3. One entry per CDR3 protein results from TCRdb running MiXCR on the multiplex PCR reads. This table holds hundreds of thousands of distinct CDR3 sequences, approximately 44% found once. Stable hyperthyroidism: no ophthalmopathy progression over 18 months of follow-up. Patients aged 18 to 65 had newly diagnosed hyperthyroidism lasting under 2 months. On the basis of clinical symptoms, serum thyroxine and TRAb, thyroid ultrasound and orbital computed tomography, diagnoses were made.

The sequencing sample was made of peripheral blood or thyroid tissue (not recorded which). This receptor was taken from a woman aged 18-29 years with Graves' hyperthyroidism. This chain joins TRBV20-1 and TRBJ1-4; possibly TRBD1 for D (5 bases). Here the CDR3 reads CSARDLRGEKLFF. The CDR3 DNA reads as TGCAGTGCTAGAGATCTACGGGGGGAAAAACTGTTTTTT.